This is a list of T cell receptor beta chains from one sample in a study of vaccination effects on CD4 cells after COVID-19. The protocol was immunoSEQ multiplex PCR, while the TCRdb copy is restricted to in-frame clones and leaves out a portion. The sample carries more than 20,000 clones, over 65% recorded once. Antigens of these TCRs are unknown. The sequences come from CD4+ T cells from PBMCs cultured with HCoV-NL63 spike peptides, collected before COVID-19 vaccination. These TCRs come from a human donor who received a COVID-19 vaccine. CDR3s include the opening cysteine and the closing phenylalanine or tryptophan. D genes are given only for firm matches. Only part of the rows carry a size: once, few, many, or a class if the clone is expanded.

V	size	J	D	CDR3	DNA
TRBV7-8	few	TRBJ2-2	.	CASSLGQSNTGELFF	TGTGCCAGCAGCTTAGGACAGTCGAACACCGGGGAGCTGTTTTTT
TRBV5-1	few	TRBJ1-4	.	CASSPVGGTQNEKLFF	TGCGCCAGCAGCCCCGTGGGGGGGACCCAAAATGAAAAACTGTTTTTT
TRBV27	.	TRBJ1-6	.	CASRASRGGGWRPLHF	TGTGCCAGCAGAGCCTCCCGAGGCGGGGGCTGGAGACCCCTCCACTTT
TRBV30	few	TRBJ1-5	TRBD1	CAWRETGTGRNQPQHF	TGTGCCTGGAGGGAGACCGGGACAGGACGCAATCAGCCCCAGCATTTT
TRBV19	.	TRBJ1-6	TRBD1	CASTRDRVDSPLHF	TGTGCCAGTACCCGGGACAGGGTCGATTCACCCCTCCACTTT
TRBV2	.	TRBJ2-7	.	CASSEPGTRYEQYF	TGTGCCAGCAGTGAACCCGGGACTCGCTACGAGCAGTACTTC
TRBV29-1	.	TRBJ2-7	.	CSEPGHAPPYEQYF	TGCAGCGAGCCGGGACACGCTCCCCCCTACGAGCAGTACTTC
TRBV20-1	.	TRBJ1-1	.	CSASGGPFTEAFF	TGCAGTGCTAGTGGGGGGCCTTTCACTGAAGCTTTCTTT
TRBV25-1	few	TRBJ2-4	TRBD1	CASSAQTGVQYF	TGTGCCAGCAGTGCTCAGACAGGGGTTCAGTACTTC
TRBV5-5	.	TRBJ2-7	.	CASSLLNRDYEQYF	TGTGCCAGCAGCTTGTTGAACAGAGACTACGAGCAGTACTTC
TRBV15	few	TRBJ2-5	.	CATSRDIETQYF	TGTGCCACCAGCAGAGACATTGAGACCCAGTACTTC
TRBV4-1	.	TRBJ1-2	TRBD1	CASSRPTGDTLPYGYTF	TGCGCCAGCAGCCGACCAACAGGGGACACACTCCCCTATGGCTACACCTTC
TRBV5-1	medium-sized	TRBJ2-6	.	CASMEQGGPGANVLTF	TGCGCCAGCATGGAACAGGGAGGACCTGGGGCCAACGTCCTGACTTTC
TRBV19	few	TRBJ1-1	.	CASSRREPTLGETTEAFF	TGTGCCAGTAGTCGGCGGGAACCAACTTTAGGGGAAACCACTGAAGCTTTCTTT
TRBV7-9	.	TRBJ2-1	TRBD2	CASSSQTSGRAEQFF	TGTGCCAGCAGCTCCCAGACTAGCGGGAGGGCGGAGCAGTTCTTC
TRBV5-1	.	TRBJ2-3	.	CASSSGTASTDTQYF	TGCGCCAGCAGCTCGGGGACGGCGAGCACAGATACGCAGTATTTT
TRBV12-5	few	TRBJ1-6	TRBD1	CASGLDRGSPLHF	TGTGCTAGTGGTTTGGACAGGGGATCACCCCTCCACTTT
TRBV24-1	.	TRBJ2-5	.	CATSGLGSETQYF	TGTGCCACCAGCGGTCTAGGTAGTGAGACCCAGTACTTC
TRBV11-2	.	TRBJ1-2	.	CASSEGNYGYTF	TGTGCCAGCAGCGAGGGGAACTATGGCTACACCTTC
TRBV7-2	.	TRBJ2-5	.	CASRFSAQETQYF	TGTGCCAGCAGATTCAGCGCCCAGGAGACCCAGTACTTC
TRBV21-1	few	TRBJ2-1	.	CASTPGLADNEQFF	TGTGCCAGCACCCCGGGACTAGCGGACAATGAGCAGTTCTTC
TRBV6-5	.	TRBJ2-3	TRBD2	CASSYQGGGGPDTQYF	TGTGCCAGCAGTTACCAGGGCGGGGGGGGCCCGGATACGCAGTATTTT
TRBV5-4	.	TRBJ2-5	.	CASSLMDYFQETQYF	TGTGCCAGCAGCTTGATGGACTATTTCCAAGAGACCCAGTACTTC
TRBV7-9	.	TRBJ2-7	.	CASSLEREKPYEQYF	TGTGCCAGCAGCTTAGAACGGGAGAAACCCTACGAGCAGTACTTC
TRBV27	.	TRBJ1-4	.	CATIVLLTNEKLFF	TGTGCCACTATCGTACTTCTAACTAATGAAAAACTGTTTTTT
TRBV24-1	.	TRBJ2-1	.	CATSGPGLRNEQFF	TGTGCCACCAGTGGACCGGGACTTAGGAATGAGCAGTTCTTC
TRBV12-3/TRBV12-4	.	TRBJ1-2	.	CASSWRDNYGYTF	TGTGCCAGCAGTTGGAGGGATAACTATGGCTACACCTTC
TRBV19	few	TRBJ2-2	.	CASSISLIGTANTGELFF	TGTGCCAGTAGTATATCCTTAATAGGGACGGCGAACACCGGGGAGCTGTTTTTT
TRBV19	.	TRBJ2-1	.	CASSRSVVSYNEQFF	TGTGCCAGTAGTCGATCGGTTGTCTCCTACAATGAGCAGTTCTTC
TRBV6-5	.	TRBJ1-5	TRBD1	CASRTGEDQPQHF	TGTGCCAGTAGGACAGGCGAGGATCAGCCCCAGCATTTT
TRBV27	few	TRBJ1-2	.	CASSSRVFSGYTF	TGTGCCAGCAGTTCAAGGGTGTTCAGTGGCTACACCTTC
TRBV30	.	TRBJ2-7	TRBD1	CAWKAPTGQFHEQYF	TGTGCCTGGAAAGCGCCGACGGGACAGTTCCACGAGCAGTACTTC
TRBV12-3/TRBV12-4	.	TRBJ2-7	TRBD1	CASSPGQLEQYF	TGTGCCAGCAGTCCGGGACAGCTCGAGCAGTACTTC
TRBV6-5	.	TRBJ2-3	.	CASSLQGRDTQYF	TGTGCCAGCAGTCTTCAGGGTAGGGATACGCAGTATTTT
TRBV7-8	.	TRBJ2-5	.	CASSPRLGTETQYF	TGTGCCAGCAGCCCCCGACTAGGAACAGAGACCCAGTACTTC
TRBV7-6	.	TRBJ2-5	.	CASSSNRETQYF	TGTGCCAGCAGCTCAAACCGAGAGACCCAGTACTTC
TRBV24-1	.	TRBJ2-5	TRBD2	CATSDSAGGLLETQYF	TGTGCCACCAGTGATTCTGCGGGAGGGCTTTTGGAGACCCAGTACTTC
TRBV6-5	.	TRBJ2-1	TRBD2	CASSSGTSAYNEQFF	TGTGCCAGCAGTTCCGGGACTAGCGCCTACAATGAGCAGTTCTTC